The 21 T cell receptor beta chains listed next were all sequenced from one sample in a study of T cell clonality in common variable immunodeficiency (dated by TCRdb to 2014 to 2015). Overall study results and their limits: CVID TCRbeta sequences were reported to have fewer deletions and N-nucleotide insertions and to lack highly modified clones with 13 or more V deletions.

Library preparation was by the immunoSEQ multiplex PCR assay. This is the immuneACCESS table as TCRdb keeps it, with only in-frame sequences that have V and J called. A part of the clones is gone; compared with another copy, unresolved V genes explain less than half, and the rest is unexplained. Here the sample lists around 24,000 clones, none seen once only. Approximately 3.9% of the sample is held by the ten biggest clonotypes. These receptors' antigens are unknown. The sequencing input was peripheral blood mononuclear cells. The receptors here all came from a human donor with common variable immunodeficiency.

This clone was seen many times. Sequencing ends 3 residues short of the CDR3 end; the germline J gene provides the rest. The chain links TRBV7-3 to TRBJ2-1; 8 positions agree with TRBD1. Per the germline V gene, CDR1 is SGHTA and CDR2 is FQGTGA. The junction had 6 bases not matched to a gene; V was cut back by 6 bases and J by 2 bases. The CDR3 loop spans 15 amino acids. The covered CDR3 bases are TGTGCCAGCAGGGCCGACAGGGGAACCTACAATGAG. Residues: CASRADRGTYNE. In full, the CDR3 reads CASRADRGTYNEQFF.

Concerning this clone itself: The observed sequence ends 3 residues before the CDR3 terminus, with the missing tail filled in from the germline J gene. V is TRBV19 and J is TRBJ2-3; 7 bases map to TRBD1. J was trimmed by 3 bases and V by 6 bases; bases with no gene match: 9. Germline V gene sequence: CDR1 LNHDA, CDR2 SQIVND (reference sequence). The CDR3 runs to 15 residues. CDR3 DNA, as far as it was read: TGTGCCAGTAGCGTCCCGGGACAGATAACAGATACG. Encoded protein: CASSVPGQITDT. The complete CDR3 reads CASSVPGQITDTQYF.

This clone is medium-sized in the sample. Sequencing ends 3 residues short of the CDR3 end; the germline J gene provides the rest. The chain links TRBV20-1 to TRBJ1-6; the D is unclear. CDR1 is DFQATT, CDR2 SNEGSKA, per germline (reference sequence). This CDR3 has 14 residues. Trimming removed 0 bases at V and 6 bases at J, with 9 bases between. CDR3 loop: CSARDRGGNSPLHF. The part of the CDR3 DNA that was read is TGCAGTGCTAGAGATCGGGGAGGTAATTCACCC.

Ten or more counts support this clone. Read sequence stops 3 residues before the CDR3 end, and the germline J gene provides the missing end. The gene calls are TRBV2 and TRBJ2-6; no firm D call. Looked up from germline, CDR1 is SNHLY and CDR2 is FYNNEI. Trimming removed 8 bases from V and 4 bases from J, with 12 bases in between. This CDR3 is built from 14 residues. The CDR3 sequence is CASCIGSGANVLTF. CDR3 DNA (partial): TGTGCCAGCTGCATAGGGTCCGGGGCCAACGTC.

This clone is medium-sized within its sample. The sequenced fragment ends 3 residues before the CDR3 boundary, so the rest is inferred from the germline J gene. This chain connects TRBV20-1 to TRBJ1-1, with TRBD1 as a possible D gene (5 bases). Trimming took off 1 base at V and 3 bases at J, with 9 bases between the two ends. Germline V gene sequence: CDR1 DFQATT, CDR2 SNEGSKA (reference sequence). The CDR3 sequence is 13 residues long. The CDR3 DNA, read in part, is TGCAGTGCTAGAGTTTCGGGGGACACTGAA. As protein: CSARVSGDTE. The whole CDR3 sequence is CSARVSGDTEAFF.

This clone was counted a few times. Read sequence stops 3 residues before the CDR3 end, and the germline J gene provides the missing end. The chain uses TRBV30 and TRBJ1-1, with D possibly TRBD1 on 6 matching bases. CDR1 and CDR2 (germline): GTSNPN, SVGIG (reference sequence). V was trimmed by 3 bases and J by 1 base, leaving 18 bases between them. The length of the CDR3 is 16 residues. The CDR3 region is CAWRVTGFWANTEAFF. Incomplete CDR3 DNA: TGTGCCTGGAGGGTTACAGGGTTCTGGGCGAACACTGAA.

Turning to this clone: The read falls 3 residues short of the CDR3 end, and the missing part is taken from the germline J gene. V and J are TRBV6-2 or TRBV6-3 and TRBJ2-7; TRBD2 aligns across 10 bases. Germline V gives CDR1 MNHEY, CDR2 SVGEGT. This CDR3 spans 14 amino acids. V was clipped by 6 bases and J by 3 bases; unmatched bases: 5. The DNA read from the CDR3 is TGTGCCAGCAGGTTAGCGGGAGGTAGCTACGAG. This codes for CASRLAGGSYE. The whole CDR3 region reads CASRLAGGSYEQYF.

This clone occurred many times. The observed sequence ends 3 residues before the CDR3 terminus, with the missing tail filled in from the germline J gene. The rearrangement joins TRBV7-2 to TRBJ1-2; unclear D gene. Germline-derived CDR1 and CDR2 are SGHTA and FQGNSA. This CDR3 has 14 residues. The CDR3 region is CASSVQIVSSGYTF. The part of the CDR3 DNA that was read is TGTGCCAGCAGCGTACAGATTGTATCGTCCGGC.

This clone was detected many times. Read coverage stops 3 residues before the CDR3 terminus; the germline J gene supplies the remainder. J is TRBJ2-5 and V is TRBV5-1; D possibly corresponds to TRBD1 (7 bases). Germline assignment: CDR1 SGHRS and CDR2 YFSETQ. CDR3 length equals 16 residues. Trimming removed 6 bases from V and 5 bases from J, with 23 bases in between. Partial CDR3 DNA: TGCGCCAGCACCACCGGTGGGGGATCAGGGGGGGAGACC. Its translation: CASTTGGGSGGET. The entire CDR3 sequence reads CASTTGGGSGGETQYF. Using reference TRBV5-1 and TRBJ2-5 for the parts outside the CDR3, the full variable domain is KAGVTQTPRYLIKTRGQQVTLSCSPISGHRSVSWYQQTPGQGLQFLFEYFSETQRNKGNFPGRFSGRQFSNSRSEMNVSTLELGDSALYLCASTTGGGSGGETQYFGPGTRLLVL.

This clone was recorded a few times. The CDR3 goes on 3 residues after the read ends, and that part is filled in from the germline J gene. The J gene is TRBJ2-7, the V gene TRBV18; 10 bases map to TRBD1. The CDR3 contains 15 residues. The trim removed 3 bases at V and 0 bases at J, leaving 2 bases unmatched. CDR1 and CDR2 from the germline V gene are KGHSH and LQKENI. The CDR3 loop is CASSPTGGGSYEQYF. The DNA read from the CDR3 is TGTGCCAGCTCACCGACAGGGGGCGGCTCCTACGAG.

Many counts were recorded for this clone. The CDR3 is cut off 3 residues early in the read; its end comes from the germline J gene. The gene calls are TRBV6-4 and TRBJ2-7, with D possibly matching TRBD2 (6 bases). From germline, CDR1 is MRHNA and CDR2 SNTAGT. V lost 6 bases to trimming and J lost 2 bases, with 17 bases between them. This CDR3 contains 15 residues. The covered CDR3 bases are TGTGCCAGCAGGGGGTCCGGCGGGGCTACCTACGAG. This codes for CASRGSGGATYE. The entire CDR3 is CASRGSGGATYEQYF.

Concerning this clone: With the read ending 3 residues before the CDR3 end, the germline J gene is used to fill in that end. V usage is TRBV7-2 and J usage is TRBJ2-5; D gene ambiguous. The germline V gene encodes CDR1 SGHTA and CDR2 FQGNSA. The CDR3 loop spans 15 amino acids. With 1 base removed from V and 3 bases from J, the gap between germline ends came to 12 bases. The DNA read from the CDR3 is TGTGCCAGCAGCTTAGTTTCCGTCCCTAAAGAGACC. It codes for CASSLVSVPKET. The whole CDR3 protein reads CASSLVSVPKETQYF.

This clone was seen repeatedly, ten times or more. The CDR3 bases that were read are TGTGCCAGCAGCTACGGACAGGCGAACACTGAA. Its translation is CASSYGQANTE. The entire CDR3 sequence reads CASSYGQANTEAFF. This chain connects TRBV7-3 to TRBJ1-1, with 7 nucleotides matching TRBD1. The CDR3 goes on 3 residues after the read ends, and that part is filled in from the germline J gene. Germline trimming cut 4 bases from V and 1 base from J; bases unmatched to any gene: 3. The CDR3 consists of 14 residues. Germline V gives CDR1 SGHTA, CDR2 FQGTGA.

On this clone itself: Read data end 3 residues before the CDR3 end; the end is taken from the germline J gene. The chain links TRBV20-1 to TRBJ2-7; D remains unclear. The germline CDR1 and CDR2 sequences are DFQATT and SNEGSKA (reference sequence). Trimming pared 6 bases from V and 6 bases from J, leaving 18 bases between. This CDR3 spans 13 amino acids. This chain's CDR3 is CSAPLPPLAEQYF. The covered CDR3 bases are TGCAGTGCCCCACTTCCACCTCTTGCCGAG.

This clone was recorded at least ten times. CDR3 DNA, as far as it was read: TGTGCCAGCGGGGCAGGACGAGGAGATACG. This codes for CASGAGRGDT. The CDR3 in full is CASGAGRGDTQYF. The chain carries TRBV7-3 and TRBJ2-3, with D possibly matching TRBD1 (5 bases). The read halts 3 residues ahead of the CDR3 end, with the missing end drawn from the germline J gene. Germline V gene lookup returns CDR1 SGHTA and CDR2 FQGTGA. V was trimmed by 8 bases and J by 5 bases, leaving 14 bases between them. The CDR3 is made up of 13 amino acids.

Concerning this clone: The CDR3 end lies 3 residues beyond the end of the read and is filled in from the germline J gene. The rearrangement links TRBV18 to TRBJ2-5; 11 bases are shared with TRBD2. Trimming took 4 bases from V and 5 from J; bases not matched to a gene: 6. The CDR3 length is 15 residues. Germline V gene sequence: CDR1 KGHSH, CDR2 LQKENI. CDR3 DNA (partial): TGTGCCAGCTCACAACTAGCGGGAGATCGGGAGACC. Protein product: CASSQLAGDRET. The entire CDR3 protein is CASSQLAGDRETQYF.

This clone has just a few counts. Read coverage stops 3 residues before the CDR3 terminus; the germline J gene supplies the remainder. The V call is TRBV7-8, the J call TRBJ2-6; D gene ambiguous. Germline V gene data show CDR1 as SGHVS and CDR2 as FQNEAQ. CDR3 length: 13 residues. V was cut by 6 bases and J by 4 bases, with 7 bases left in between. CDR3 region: CASRFSGANVLTF. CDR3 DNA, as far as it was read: TGTGCCAGCAGATTCTCCGGGGCCAACGTC.

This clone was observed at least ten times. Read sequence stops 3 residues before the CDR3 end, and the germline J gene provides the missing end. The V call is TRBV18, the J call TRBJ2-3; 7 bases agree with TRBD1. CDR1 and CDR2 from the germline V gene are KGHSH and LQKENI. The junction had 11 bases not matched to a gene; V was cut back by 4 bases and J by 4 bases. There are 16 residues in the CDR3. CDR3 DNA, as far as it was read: TGTGCCAGCTCACACAACAGAGGACAGGCGGCAGATACG. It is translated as CASSHNRGQAADT. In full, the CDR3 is CASSHNRGQAADTQYF.

Partial CDR3 DNA: TGTGCCAGCAGACAAGGGTTCCTTGATACG. Translated: CASRQGFLDT. The CDR3 in full is CASRQGFLDTQYF. The chain combines TRBV7-9 with TRBJ2-3; D is uncertain. With the read ending 3 residues before the CDR3 end, the germline J gene is used to fill in that end. The CDR3 runs 13 residues. The germline CDR1 and CDR2 sequences are SEHNR and FQNEAQ (reference sequence). V shed 6 bases and J shed 6 bases, with 13 bases lying between them.

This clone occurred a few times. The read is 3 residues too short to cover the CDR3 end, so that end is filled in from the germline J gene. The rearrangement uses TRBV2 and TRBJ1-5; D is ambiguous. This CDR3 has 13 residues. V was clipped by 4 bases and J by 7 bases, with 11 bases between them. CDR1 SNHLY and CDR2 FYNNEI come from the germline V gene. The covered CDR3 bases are TGTGCCAGCAGTGTGACAATTTCCCAGCCC. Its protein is CASSVTISQP. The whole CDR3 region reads CASSVTISQPQHF.

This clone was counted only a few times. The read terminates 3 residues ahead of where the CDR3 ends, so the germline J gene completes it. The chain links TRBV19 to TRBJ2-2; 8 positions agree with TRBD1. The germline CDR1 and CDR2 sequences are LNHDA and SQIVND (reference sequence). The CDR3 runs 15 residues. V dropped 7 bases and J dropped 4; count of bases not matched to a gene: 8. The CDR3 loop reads CASITGGLPTGELFF. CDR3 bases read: TGTGCCAGTATAACAGGGGGACTCCCCACCGGGGAG.